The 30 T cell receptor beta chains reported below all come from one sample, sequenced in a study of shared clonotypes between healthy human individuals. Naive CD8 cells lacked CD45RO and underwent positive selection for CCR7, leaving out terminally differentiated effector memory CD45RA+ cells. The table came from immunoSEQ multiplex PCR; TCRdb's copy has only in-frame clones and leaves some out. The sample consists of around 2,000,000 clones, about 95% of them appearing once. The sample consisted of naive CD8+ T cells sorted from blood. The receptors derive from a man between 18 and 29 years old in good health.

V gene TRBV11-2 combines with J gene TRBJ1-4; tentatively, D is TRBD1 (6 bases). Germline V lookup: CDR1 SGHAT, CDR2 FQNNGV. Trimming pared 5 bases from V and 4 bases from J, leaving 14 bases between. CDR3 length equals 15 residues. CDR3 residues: CASSRRGQINEKLFF. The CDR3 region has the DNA TGTGCCAGCAGCCGGAGAGGACAGATTAATGAAAAACTGTTTTTT.

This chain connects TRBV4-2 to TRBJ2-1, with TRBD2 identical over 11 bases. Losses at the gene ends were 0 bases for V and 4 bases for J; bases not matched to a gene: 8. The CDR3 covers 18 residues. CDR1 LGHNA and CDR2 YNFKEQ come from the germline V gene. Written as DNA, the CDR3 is TGTGCCAGCAGCCAAGAGGTTAGCGGGGGGGCCGGATACAATGAGCAGTTCTTC. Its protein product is CASSQEVSGGAGYNEQFF.

The CDR3 bases are TGCAGCGTTGAATTGAGGGTTCCGCGACAGGGGGACTACGAGCAGTACTTC. This encodes CSVELRVPRQGDYEQYF. The chain uses TRBV29-1 and TRBJ2-7, with 9 positions matching TRBD1. Germline V lookup: CDR1 SQVTM, CDR2 ANQGSEA. After removal of 2 bases from V and 3 bases from J, the junction contained 14 bases not matched to a gene. This CDR3 has 17 amino acids.

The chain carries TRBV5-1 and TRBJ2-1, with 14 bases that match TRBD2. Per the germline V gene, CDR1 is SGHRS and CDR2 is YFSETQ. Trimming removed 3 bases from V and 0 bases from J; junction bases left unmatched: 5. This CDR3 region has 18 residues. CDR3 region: CASSWGLAGASSYNEQFF. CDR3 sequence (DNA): TGCGCCAGCAGCTGGGGACTAGCGGGGGCCAGCTCCTACAATGAGCAGTTCTTC.

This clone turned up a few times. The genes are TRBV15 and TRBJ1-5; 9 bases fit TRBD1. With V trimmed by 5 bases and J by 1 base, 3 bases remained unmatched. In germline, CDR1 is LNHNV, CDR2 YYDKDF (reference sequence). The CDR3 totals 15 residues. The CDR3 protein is CATSPDRGSNQPQHF. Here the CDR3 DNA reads TGTGCCACCAGCCCAGACAGGGGGAGCAATCAGCCCCAGCATTTT.

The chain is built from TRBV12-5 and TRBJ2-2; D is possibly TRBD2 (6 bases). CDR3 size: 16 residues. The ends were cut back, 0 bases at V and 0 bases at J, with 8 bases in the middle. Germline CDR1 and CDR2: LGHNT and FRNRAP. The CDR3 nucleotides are TGTGCTAGTGGTTTGGTAGGGGAGGCGAACACCGGGGAGCTGTTTTTT. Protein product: CASGLVGEANTGELFF.

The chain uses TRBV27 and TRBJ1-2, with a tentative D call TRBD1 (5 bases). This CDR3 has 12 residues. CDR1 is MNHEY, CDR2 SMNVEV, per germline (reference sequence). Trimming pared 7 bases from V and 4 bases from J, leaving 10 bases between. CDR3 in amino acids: CASKDGGYGYTF. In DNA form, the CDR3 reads TGTGCCAGCAAGGATGGGGGCTATGGCTACACCTTC.

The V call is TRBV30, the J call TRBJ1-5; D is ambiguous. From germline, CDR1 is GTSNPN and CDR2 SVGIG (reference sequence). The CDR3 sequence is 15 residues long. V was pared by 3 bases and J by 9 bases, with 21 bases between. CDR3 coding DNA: TGTGCCTGGAGCTTCGGGCAATTTGGGTTGGGGCCCCAGCATTTT. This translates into CAWSFGQFGLGPQHF. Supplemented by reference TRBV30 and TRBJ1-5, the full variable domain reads SQTIHQWPATLVQPVGSPLSLECTVEGTSNPNLYWYRQAAGRGLQLLFYSVGIGQISSEVPQNLSASRPQDRQFILSSKKLLLSDSGFYLCAWSFGQFGLGPQHFGDGTRLSIL.

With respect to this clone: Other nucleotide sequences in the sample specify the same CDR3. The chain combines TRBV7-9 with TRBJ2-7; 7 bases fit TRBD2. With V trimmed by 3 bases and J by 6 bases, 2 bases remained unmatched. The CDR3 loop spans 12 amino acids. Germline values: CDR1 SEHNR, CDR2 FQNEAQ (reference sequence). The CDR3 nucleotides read TGTGCCAGCAGCTTGGGAGGGATCGAGCAGTACTTC. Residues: CASSLGGIEQYF. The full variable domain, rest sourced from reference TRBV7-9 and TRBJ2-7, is DTGVSQNPRHKITKRGQNVTFRCDPISEHNRLYWYRQTLGQGPEFLTYFQNEAQLEKSRLLSDRFSAERPKGSFSTLEIQRTEQGDSAMYLCASSLGGIEQYFGPGTRLTVT.

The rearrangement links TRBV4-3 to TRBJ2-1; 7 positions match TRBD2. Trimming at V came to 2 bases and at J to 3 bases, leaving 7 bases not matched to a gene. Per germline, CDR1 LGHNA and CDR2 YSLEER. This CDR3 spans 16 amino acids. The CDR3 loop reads CASSQRGLGVYNEQFF. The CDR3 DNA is TGCGCCAGCAGCCAAAGAGGACTAGGCGTCTACAATGAGCAGTTCTTC.

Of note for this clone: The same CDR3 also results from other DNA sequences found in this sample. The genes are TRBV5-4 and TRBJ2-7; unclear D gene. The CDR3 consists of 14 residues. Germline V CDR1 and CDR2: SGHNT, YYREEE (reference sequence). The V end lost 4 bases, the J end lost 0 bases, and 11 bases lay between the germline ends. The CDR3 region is CASSLGQLSYEQYF. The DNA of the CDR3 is TGTGCCAGCAGCCTAGGTCAGCTCTCCTACGAGCAGTACTTC.

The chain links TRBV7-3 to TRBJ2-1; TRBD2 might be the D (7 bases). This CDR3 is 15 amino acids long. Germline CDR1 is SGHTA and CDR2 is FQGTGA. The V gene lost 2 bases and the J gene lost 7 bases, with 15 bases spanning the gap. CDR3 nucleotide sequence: TGTGCCAGCAGCTTATTTGGGGGGGCCGTTAATGAGCAGTTCTTC. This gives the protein CASSLFGGAVNEQFF.

The CDR3 coding sequence is TGTGCTAGTGGTTGGGGTAGCAGAGTGCAGTTCTTC. Translated, it gives CASGWGSRVQFF. The J gene is TRBJ2-1, the V gene TRBV12-5, with D hard to call. CDR1 LGHNT and CDR2 FRNRAP come from the germline V gene. Between the trimmed V and J ends, which lost 4 bases and 12 bases, there was a span of 13 bases. CDR3 length equals 12 residues.

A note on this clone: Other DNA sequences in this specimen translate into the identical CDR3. CDR3 in amino acids: CASSLDFYEQYF. The CDR3 DNA reads TGCGCCAGCAGCTTGGACTTTTACGAGCAGTACTTC. This chain connects TRBV5-1 to TRBJ2-7; no clear D gene. V lost 0 bases, J lost 4 bases, and 5 bases lay in between. The CDR3 is made up of 12 amino acids. CDR1 is SGHRS and CDR2 is YFSETQ in the germline V gene.

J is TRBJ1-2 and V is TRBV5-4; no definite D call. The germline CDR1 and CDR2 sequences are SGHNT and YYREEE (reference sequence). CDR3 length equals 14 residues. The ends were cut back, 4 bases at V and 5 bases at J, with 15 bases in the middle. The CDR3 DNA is TGTGCCAGCAGCATAGGACGGTCGATTTATGGCTACACCTTC. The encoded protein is CASSIGRSIYGYTF.

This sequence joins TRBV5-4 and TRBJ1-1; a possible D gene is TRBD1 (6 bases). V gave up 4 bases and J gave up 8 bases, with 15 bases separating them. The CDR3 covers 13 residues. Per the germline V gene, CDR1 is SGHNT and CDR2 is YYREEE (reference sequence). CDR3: CASSGGDTVEAFF. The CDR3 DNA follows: TGTGCCAGCAGCGGAGGGGACACCGTCGAAGCTTTCTTT.

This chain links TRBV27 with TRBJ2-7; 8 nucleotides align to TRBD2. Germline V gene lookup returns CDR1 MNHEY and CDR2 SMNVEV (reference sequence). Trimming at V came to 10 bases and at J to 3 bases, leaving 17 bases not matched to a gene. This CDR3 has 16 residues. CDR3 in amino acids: CATGFPISGGDYEQYF. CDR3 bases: TGTGCCACCGGCTTCCCGATTTCGGGGGGGGACTACGAGCAGTACTTC.

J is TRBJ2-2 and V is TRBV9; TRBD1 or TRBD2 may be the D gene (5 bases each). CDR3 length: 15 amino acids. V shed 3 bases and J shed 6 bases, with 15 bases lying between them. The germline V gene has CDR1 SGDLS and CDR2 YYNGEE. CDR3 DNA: TGTGCCAGCAGCGGCCGGGACGCCAGCCCCGGGGAGCTGTTTTTT. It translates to CASSGRDASPGELFF.

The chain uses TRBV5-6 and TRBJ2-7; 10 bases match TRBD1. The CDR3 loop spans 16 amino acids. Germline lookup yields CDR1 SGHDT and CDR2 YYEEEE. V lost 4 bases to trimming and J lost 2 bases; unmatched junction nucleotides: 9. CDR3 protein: CASSPLGGQGAYEQYF. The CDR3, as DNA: TGTGCCAGCAGCCCCCTTGGTGGACAGGGGGCCTACGAGCAGTACTTC.

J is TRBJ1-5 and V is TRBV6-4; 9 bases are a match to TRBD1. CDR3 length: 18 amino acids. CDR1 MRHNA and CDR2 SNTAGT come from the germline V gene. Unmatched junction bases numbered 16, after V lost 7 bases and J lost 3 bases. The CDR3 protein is CASTPGQGRFGINQPQHF. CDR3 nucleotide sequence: TGTGCCAGCACTCCGGGACAGGGCAGATTTGGTATCAATCAGCCCCAGCATTTT.

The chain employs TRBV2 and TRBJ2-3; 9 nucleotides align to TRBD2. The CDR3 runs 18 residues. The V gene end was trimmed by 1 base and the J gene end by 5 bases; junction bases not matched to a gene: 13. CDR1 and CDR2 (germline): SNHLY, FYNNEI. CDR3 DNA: TGTGCCAGCAGTGAAGGCCCGCTACTAGCGGGTAGGGGAGATACGCAGTATTTT. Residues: CASSEGPLLAGRGDTQYF.

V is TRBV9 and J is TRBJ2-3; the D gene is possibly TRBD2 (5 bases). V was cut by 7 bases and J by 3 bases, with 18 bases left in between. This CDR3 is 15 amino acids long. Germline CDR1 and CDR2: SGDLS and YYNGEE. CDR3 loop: CASCREGTATDTQYF. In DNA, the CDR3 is TGTGCCAGCTGCAGAGAGGGTACGGCGACAGATACGCAGTATTTT.

The DNA for the CDR3 is TGCACCAGCAGCCTGGTCTCTAGCGGAAACATTCAGTACTTC. Translating it yields CTSSLVSSGNIQYF. The J gene is TRBJ2-4, the V gene TRBV1; the D call of TRBD2 is as the table states it, not checked on the DNA. TRBV1 is a known pseudogene. This CDR3 comprises 14 residues.

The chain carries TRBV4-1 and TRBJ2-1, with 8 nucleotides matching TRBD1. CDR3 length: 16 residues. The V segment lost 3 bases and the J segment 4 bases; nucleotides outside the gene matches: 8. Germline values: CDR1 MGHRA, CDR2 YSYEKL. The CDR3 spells CASSHRPGQEYNEQFF. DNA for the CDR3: TGCGCCAGCAGCCATCGCCCGGGACAGGAATACAATGAGCAGTTCTTC.

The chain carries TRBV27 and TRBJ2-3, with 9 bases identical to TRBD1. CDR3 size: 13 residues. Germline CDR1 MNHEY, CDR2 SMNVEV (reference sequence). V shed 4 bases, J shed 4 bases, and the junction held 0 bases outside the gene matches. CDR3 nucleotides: TGTGCCAGCAGTTGGACAGGGGCAGATACGCAGTATTTT. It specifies CASSWTGADTQYF.

CDR3 region: CASSQGGGDKLFF. CDR3 bases: TGTGCCAGCAGCCAAGGAGGCGGGGACAAACTGTTTTTT. The V and J genes are TRBV14 and TRBJ1-4, with a weak D call TRBD1 (5 bases). V was trimmed by 1 base and J by 11 bases, leaving 11 bases between them. CDR3 size: 13 residues. Germline loops: CDR1 SGHDN, CDR2 FVKESK.

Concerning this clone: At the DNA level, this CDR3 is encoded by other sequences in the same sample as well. The CDR3 DNA reads as TGCGCCAGCAGCCAAAGGGACGGATCCTCCTACGAGCAGTACTTC. This encodes CASSQRDGSSYEQYF. This chain joins TRBV4-1 and TRBJ2-7; D is perhaps TRBD1 or TRBD2 (5 bases each). Looked up from germline, CDR1 is MGHRA and CDR2 is YSYEKL. V lost 2 bases to trimming and J lost 0 bases, with 11 bases between them. The CDR3 has 15 residues.

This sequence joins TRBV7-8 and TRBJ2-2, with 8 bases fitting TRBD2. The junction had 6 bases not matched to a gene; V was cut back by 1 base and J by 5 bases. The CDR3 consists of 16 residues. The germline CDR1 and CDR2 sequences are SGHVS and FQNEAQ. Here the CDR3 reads CASSLEGGRWTGELFF. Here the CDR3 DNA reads TGTGCCAGCAGCTTAGAGGGCGGGAGGTGGACCGGGGAGCTGTTTTTT.

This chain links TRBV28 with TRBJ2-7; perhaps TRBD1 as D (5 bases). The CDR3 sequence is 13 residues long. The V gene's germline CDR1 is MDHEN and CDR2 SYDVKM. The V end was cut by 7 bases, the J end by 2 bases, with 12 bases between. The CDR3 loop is CASNHRGTYEQYF. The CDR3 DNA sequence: TGTGCCAGCAACCATAGGGGAACCTACGAGCAGTACTTC.

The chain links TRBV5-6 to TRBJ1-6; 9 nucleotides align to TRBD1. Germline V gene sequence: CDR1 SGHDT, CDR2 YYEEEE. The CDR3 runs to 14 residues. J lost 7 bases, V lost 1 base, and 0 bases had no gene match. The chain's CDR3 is CASSLTGGNSPLHF. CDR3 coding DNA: TGTGCCAGCAGCTTGACAGGGGGCAATTCACCCCTCCACTTT.